This T cell receptor beta chain is from a study of human T cells and chemical hapten exposure (dated by TCRdb to about 2021). Regarding the research as a whole: For sensitization, 2% DPC in acetone was applied to an approximately 2 cm by approximately 2 cm area of upper inner arm skin. Libraries were pooled for sequencing, and per-sample TCR yields varied mainly because of small differences in library volumes within the pool. Weekly therapeutic DPC doses were additionally applied to the scalp of patients throughout the approximately 23-week study period. Around 30 alopecia patients provided blood for TCR sequencing at one to four time points (pre-sensitization, 2, 6 and 24 weeks). This study followed changes in the peripheral blood TCR repertoire in vivo during primary and secondary sensitization of alopecia patients to the hapten diphenylcyclopropenone (DPC). Alopecia areata with under or over 50% scalp involvement, alopecia totalis and alopecia universalis were represented in the patient cohort, which was mostly female. Patient blood was sampled pre-sensitization (week 0) and at 2, 6 and about 24 weeks after DPC sensitization. Patch testing on the upper back used Finn chambers containing 0.01% DPC, with scoring done after 6 days according to International Contact Dermatitis Research Group standards.

The treatment or condition label, as the study defines it: therapeutic diphenylcyclopropenone sensitization with weekly scalp DPC. Blood at each patch-test visit was drawn before the patch test was applied. Eligible patients were aged 18 to 70, diagnosed with alopecia, deemed suitable for DPC therapy, and excluded if pregnant. Total RNA was extracted from unfractionated whole blood collected in Tempus Blood RNA tubes. Library preparation attached unique molecular identifiers to individual cDNA molecules for quantitative, reproducible TCR counting. For every blood RNA sample, sequencing covered both the TCR alpha and TCR beta chains. The paper's processing steps were these. A median of about 87,000 TCRs per sample was observed, with a range of about 23,224 to 700,000. The Decombinator software suite was used to annotate V, J and CDR3 in the TCR reads. For the PS versus PT1 abundance plots, all samples were subsampled to the same number of TCRs (28,000). TCRs were defined as expanded if absent before sensitization and observed at least eight times at the 2-week time point. The raw public reads went through TCRdb reprocessing: fastp at Q25, MiXCR clone calling, in-frame beta chains kept. Rows with a matching CDR3 protein are joined into one entry that keeps the most common DNA and genes. The V and J calls and clone size are TCRdb's, not the authors'. For this sample the table gives thousands of distinct CDR3 sequences, of which around 49% were detected only once. Under 3.5% of the sample rests with the top ten.

The germline V gene encodes CDR1 MDHEN and CDR2 SYDVKM. The trim is 4 bases for V and 9 bases for J, with a gap of 13 bases between the germline ends. Reading from cysteine to phenylalanine, the CDR3 counts 13 amino acids. Left in the record is the CDR3 DNA by itself, 39 bases read in frame from the first base. What the work shows at the level of the full study, not this receptor alone: The number of TCRs above 1 in 1000 frequency did not change with DPC sensitization; there was no evidence of global repertoire structure alterations. Because every patient had alopecia, a presumed autoimmune disease, the patients' immune response might differ from that of healthy individuals. Expanded TCRs formed significantly more large CDR3 similarity clusters than pre-sensitization or healthy control sets, consistent with antigen-driven responses. Repeated subsampling changed both the strength of the expansion versus patch-test correlation and the threshold at which the correlation became significant. The number of PT1 expanded TCRs positively correlated with patch test score, significant at thresholds 8, 16 and 32 but not 4.

As concerns this clonotype: Its antigen has not been determined. Base quality data are lacking; no much larger clone is found one base away.

The chain is assembled from TRBV28 and TRBJ1-5; possibly the D gene is TRBD1, per 6 matching bases. The sample was whole blood, taken before DPC sensitization or 2, 6, or about 24 weeks after (not recorded which). This TCR came from an adult with alopecia areata. Some clones in this sample may be carry-over from other donors' samples. This table probably holds off-target reads from a library built for another chain. The CDR3 protein sequence reads: CASSSGQTGPQHF. The nucleotide sequence reads as follows: TGTGCCAGCAGTTCCGGCCAGACAGGGCCCCAGCATTTT.